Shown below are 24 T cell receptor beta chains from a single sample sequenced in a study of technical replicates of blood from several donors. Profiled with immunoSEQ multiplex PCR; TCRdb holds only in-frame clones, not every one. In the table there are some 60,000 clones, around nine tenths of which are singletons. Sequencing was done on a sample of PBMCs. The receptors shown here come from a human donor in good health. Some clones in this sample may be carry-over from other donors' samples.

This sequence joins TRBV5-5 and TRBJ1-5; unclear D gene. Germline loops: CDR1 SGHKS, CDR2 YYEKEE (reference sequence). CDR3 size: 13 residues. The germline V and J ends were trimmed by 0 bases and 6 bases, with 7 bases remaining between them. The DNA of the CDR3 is TGTGCCAGCAGCTTGGTCGGTTTTCAGCCCCAGCATTTT. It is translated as CASSLVGFQPQHF.

CDR3 sequence reads: CASRAGTGYYEQYF. The CDR3 DNA sequence: TGTGCCAGCAGAGCCGGGACAGGGTACTACGAGCAGTACTTC. The chain carries TRBV6-1 and TRBJ2-7, with 9 bases aligning to TRBD1. Germline CDR1 and CDR2: MNHNS and SASEGT. Losses at the gene ends were 6 bases for V and 3 bases for J; bases not matched to a gene: 6. This CDR3 spans 14 amino acids.

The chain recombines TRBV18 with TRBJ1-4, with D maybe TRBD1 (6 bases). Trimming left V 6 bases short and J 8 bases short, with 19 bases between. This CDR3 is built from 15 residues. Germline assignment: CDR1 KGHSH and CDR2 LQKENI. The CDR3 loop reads CASSLRQAGAEKLFF. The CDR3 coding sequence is TGTGCCAGCTCCCTAAGACAGGCGGGGGCCGAAAAACTGTTTTTT.

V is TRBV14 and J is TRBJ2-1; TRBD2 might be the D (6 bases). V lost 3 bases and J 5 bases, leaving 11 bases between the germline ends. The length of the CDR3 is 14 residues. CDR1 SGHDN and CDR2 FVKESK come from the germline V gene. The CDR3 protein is CASSHMGGHNEQFF. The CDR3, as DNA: TGTGCCAGCAGCCATATGGGGGGACACAATGAGCAGTTCTTC.

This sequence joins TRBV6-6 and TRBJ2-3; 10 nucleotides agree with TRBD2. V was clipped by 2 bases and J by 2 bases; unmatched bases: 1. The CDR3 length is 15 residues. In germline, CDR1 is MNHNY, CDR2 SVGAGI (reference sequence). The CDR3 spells CASSYSGGATDTQYF. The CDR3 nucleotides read TGTGCCAGCAGTTACAGCGGGGGGGCCACAGATACGCAGTATTTT.

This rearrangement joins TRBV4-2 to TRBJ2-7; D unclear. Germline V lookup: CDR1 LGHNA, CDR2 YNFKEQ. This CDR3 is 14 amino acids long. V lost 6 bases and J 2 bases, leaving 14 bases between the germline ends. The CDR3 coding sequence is TGTGCCAGCAGAGAGACGGAGACCACCTACGAGCAGTACTTC. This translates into CASRETETTYEQYF.

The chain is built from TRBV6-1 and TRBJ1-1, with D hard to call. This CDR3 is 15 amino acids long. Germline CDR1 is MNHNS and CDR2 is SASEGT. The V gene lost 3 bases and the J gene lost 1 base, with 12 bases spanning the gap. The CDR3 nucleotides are TGTGCCAGCAGTGACTTCCTATTACCGAACACTGAAGCTTTCTTT. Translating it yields CASSDFLLPNTEAFF.

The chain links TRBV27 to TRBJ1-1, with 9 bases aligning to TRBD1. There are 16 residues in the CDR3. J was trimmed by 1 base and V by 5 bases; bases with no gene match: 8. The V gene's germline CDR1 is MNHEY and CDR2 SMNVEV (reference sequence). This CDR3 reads CASSPLQGARNTEAFF. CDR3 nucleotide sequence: TGTGCCAGCAGTCCACTACAGGGGGCCAGGAACACTGAAGCTTTCTTT.

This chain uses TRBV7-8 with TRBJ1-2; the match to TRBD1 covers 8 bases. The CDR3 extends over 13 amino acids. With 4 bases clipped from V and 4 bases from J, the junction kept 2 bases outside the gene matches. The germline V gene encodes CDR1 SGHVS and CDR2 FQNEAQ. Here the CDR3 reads CASSSGGGYGYTF. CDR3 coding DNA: TGTGCCAGCAGCTCAGGGGGCGGCTATGGCTACACCTTC.

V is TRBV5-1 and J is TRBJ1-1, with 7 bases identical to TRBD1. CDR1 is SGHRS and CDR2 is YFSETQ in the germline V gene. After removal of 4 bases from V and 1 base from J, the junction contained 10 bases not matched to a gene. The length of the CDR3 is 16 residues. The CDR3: CASSRGDRTRNTEAFF. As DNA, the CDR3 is TGCGCCAGCAGCCGCGGGGACAGAACACGGAACACTGAAGCTTTCTTT.

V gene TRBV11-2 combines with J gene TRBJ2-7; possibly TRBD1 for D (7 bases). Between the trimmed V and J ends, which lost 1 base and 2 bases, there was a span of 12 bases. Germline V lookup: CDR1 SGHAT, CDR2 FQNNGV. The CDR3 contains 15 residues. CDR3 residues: CASSLGSGGTYEQYF. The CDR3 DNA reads TGTGCCAGCAGCTTAGGGTCAGGGGGGACCTACGAGCAGTACTTC.

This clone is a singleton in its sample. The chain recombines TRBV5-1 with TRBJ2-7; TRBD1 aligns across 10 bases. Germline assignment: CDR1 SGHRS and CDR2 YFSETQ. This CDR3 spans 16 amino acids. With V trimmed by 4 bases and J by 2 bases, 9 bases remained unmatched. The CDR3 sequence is CASSLNGGQGAYEQYF. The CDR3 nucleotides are TGCGCCAGCAGCCTCAATGGCGGACAGGGGGCCTACGAGCAGTACTTC. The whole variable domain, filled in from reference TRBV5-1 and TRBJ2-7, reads KAGVTQTPRYLIKTRGQQVTLSCSPISGHRSVSWYQQTPGQGLQFLFEYFSETQRNKGNFPGRFSGRQFSNSRSEMNVSTLELGDSALYLCASSLNGGQGAYEQYFGPGTRLTVT.

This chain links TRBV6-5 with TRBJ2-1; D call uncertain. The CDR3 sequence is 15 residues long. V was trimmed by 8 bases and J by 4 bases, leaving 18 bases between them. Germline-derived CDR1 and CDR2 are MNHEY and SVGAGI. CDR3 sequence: CASSARTRWYNEQFF. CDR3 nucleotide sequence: TGTGCCAGCTCTGCTAGAACTCGGTGGTACAATGAGCAGTTCTTC.

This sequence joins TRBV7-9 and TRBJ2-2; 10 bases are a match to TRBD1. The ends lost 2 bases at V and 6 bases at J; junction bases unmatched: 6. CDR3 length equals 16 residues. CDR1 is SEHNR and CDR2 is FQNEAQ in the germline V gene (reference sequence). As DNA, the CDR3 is TGTGCCAGCAGCTTATTGCTCGGGACAGGGGCCGGGGAGCTGTTTTTT. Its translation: CASSLLLGTGAGELFF.

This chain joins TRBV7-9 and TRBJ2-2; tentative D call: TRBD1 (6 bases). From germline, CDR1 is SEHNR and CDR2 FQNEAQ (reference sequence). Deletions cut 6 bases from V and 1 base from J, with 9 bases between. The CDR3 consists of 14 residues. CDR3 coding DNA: TGTGCCAGCAGTCAGGGGCAGAACACCGGGGAGCTGTTTTTT. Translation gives CASSQGQNTGELFF.

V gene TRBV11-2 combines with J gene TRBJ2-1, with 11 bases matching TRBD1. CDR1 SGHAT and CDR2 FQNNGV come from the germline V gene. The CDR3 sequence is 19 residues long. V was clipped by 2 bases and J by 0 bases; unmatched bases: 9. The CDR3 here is CASSLTGQGVIASYNEQFF. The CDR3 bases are TGTGCCAGCAGCTTAACGGGACAGGGGGTGATAGCCTCCTACAATGAGCAGTTCTTC.

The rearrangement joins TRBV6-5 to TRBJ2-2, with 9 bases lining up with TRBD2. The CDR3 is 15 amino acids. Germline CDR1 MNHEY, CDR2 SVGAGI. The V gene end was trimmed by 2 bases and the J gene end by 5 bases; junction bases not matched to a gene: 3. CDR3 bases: TGTGCCAGCAGTTACGGTAGCGGGAGAACCGGGGAGCTGTTTTTT. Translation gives CASSYGSGRTGELFF.

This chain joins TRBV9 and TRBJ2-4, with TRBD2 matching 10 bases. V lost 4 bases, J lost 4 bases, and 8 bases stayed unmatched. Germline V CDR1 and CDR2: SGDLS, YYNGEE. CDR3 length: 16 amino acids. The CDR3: CASSPGTSGAKNIQYF. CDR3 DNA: TGTGCCAGCAGCCCCGGCACTAGCGGGGCGAAAAACATTCAGTACTTC.

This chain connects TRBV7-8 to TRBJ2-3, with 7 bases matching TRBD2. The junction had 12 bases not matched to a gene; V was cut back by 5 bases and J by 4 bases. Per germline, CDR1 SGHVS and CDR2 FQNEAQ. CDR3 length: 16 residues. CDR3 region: CASSQTVAGVADTQYF. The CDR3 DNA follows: TGTGCCAGCAGCCAGACGGTGGCGGGGGTCGCAGATACGCAGTATTTT.

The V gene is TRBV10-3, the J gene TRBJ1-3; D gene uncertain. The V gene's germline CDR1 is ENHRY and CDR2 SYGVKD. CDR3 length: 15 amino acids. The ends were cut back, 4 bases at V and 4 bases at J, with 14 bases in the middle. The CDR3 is CAISVLAGSGNTIYF. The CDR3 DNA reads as TGTGCCATCAGTGTTTTGGCAGGTTCAGGAAACACCATATATTTT.

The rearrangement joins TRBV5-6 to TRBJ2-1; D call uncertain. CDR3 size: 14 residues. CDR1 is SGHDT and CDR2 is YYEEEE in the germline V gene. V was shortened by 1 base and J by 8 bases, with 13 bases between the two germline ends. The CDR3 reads CASSLRSRFDEQFF. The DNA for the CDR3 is TGTGCCAGCAGCTTGAGGAGTCGTTTTGATGAGCAGTTCTTC.

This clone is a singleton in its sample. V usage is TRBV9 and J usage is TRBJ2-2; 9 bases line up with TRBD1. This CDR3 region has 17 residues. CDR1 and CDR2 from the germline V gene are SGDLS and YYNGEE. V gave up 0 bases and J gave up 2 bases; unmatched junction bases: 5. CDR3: CASSVATGGLNTGELFF. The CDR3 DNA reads TGTGCCAGCAGCGTAGCTACAGGGGGCCTTAACACCGGGGAGCTGTTTTTT.

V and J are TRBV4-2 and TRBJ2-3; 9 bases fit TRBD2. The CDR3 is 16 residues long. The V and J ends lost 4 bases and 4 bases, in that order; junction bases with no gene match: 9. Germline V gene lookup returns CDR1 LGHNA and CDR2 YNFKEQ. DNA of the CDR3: TGTGCCAGCAGCCCAAGGGGTAGCGGGGGCCCAGATACGCAGTATTTT. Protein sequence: CASSPRGSGGPDTQYF.

In nucleotides, the CDR3 is TGTGCCAGCAGCCCGAAGGGACAGCTTAACTATGGCTACACCTTC. Translation gives CASSPKGQLNYGYTF. The V gene is TRBV5-4, the J gene TRBJ1-2; 7 bases align to TRBD1. The CDR3 length is 15 residues. Trimming took 4 bases from V and 1 from J; bases not matched to a gene: 7. The germline V gene encodes CDR1 SGHNT and CDR2 YYREEE (reference sequence). The entire variable domain, with the rest obtained from reference TRBV5-4 and TRBJ1-2, is as follows: ETGVTQSPTHLIKTRGQQVTLRCSSQSGHNTVSWYQQALGQGPQFIFQYYREEENGRGNFPPRFSGLQFPNYSSELNVNALELDDSALYLCASSPKGQLNYGYTFGSGTRLTVV.